The next 8 T cell receptor beta chains were all read from a single sample in a study of shared clonotypes between healthy human individuals. TCRdb keeps only in-frame clones here, not all; method: immunoSEQ multiplex PCR. The data contain millions of clones, 85% to 95% of them singletons. The sequenced sample consisted of naive CD4+ T cells sorted from blood. Subset described: CD45RA+ positively selected. All receptors derive from a man aged 18 to 30 in good health.

This rearrangement joins TRBV15 to TRBJ2-1; no reliable D call. The V and J ends lost 3 bases and 0 bases respectively, with 9 bases between them. Germline V gene sequence: CDR1 LNHNV, CDR2 YYDKDF (reference sequence). The CDR3 covers 15 residues. This CDR3 is CATSSELISYNEQFF. DNA of the CDR3: TGTGCCACCAGCAGCGAACTTATCTCCTACAATGAGCAGTTCTTC.

The rearrangement joins TRBV14 to TRBJ1-1; D not resolved. CDR1 is SGHDN and CDR2 is FVKESK in the germline V gene. The CDR3 length is 13 residues. The V end was cut by 4 bases, the J end by 5 bases, with 11 bases between. CDR3 sequence (DNA): TGTGCCAGCAGCCCCCAGTCGGGGACTGAAGCTTTCTTT. It is translated as CASSPQSGTEAFF.

The rearrangement uses TRBV5-1 and TRBJ2-7; TRBD1 aligns across 8 bases. The CDR3 length is 18 residues. With 0 bases clipped from V and 2 bases from J, the junction kept 13 bases outside the gene matches. CDR1 SGHRS and CDR2 YFSETQ come from the germline V gene. CDR3 bases: TGCGCCAGCAGCTTGGCCCGGGACCAGGGGGCACTCCCCTACGAGCAGTACTTC. It specifies CASSLARDQGALPYEQYF.

The V call is TRBV30, the J call TRBJ1-6, with D perhaps TRBD1 (6 bases). The CDR3 length is 15 residues. Per germline, CDR1 GTSNPN and CDR2 SVGIG (reference sequence). The V end lost 0 bases, the J end lost 6 bases, and 12 bases lay between the germline ends. This chain's CDR3 is CAWSVFTGINSPLHF. CDR3 nucleotide sequence: TGTGCCTGGAGTGTCTTTACAGGGATTAATTCACCCCTCCACTTT. The full variable domain, with the rest looked up from reference TRBV30 and TRBJ1-6, is SQTIHQWPATLVQPVGSPLSLECTVEGTSNPNLYWYRQAAGRGLQLLFYSVGIGQISSEVPQNLSASRPQDRQFILSSKKLLLSDSGFYLCAWSVFTGINSPLHFGNGTRLTVT.

A word on this clone: This may arise from a read error, as a much more abundant clone is one base away. V and J are TRBV25-1 and TRBJ2-2, with a weak D call TRBD1 (7 bases). Germline CDR1 and CDR2: MGHDK and SYGVNS. CDR3 length: 15 amino acids. The V end was cut by 6 bases, the J end by 6 bases, with 17 bases between. The DNA for the CDR3 is TGTGCCAGCAGCTCCAGGGGGGTAGATCCCGGGGAGCTGTTTTTT. Its translation: CASSSRGVDPGELFF. Variable domain in full (rest from reference TRBV25-1 and TRBJ2-2): EADIYQTPRYLVIGTGKKITLECSQTMGHDKMYWYQQDPGMELHLIHYSYGVNSTEKGDLSSESTVSRIRTEHFPLTLESARPSHTSQYLCASSSRGVDPGELFFGEGSRLTVL.

This clone was recorded once. The V call is TRBV5-1, the J call TRBJ2-5; a weak D match, TRBD1 (5 bases). CDR3 length: 15 residues. V lost 3 bases to trimming and J lost 3 bases, with 15 bases between them. The germline gives CDR1 SGHRS, CDR2 YFSETQ. Here the CDR3 reads CASSSGLTEKETQYF. For the CDR3, the DNA is TGCGCCAGCAGCTCCGGCCTGACAGAGAAAGAGACCCAGTACTTC. Full variable domain (rest looked up from reference TRBV5-1 and TRBJ2-5): KAGVTQTPRYLIKTRGQQVTLSCSPISGHRSVSWYQQTPGQGLQFLFEYFSETQRNKGNFPGRFSGRQFSNSRSEMNVSTLELGDSALYLCASSSGLTEKETQYFGPGTRLLVL.

The chain links TRBV27 to TRBJ1-4; D call uncertain. Germline CDR1 reads MNHEY; CDR2 reads SMNVEV (reference sequence). V gave up 2 bases and J gave up 3 bases, with 10 bases separating them. The CDR3 is 15 residues long. The CDR3 DNA reads as TGTGCCAGCAGTTTAGCGGGGTTGTCTAATGAAAAACTGTTTTTT. This translates into CASSLAGLSNEKLFF. Drawing the rest from reference TRBV27 and TRBJ1-4, the complete variable domain is EAQVTQNPRYLITVTGKKLTVTCSQNMNHEYMSWYRQDPGLGLRQIYYSMNVEVTDKGDVPEGYKVSRKEKRNFPLILESPSPNQTSLYFCASSLAGLSNEKLFFGSGTQLSVL.

The chain recombines TRBV10-2 with TRBJ1-2, with 8 positions matching TRBD1. V was pared by 0 bases and J by 8 bases, with 5 bases of the junction left unmatched. The CDR3 sequence is 14 residues long. Germline V gene data show CDR1 as WSHSY and CDR2 as SAAADI. For the CDR3, the DNA is TGCGCCAGCAGTGAGTCCAGGGGGCGTCAAGGCTACACCTTC. Amino acid sequence: CASSESRGRQGYTF.